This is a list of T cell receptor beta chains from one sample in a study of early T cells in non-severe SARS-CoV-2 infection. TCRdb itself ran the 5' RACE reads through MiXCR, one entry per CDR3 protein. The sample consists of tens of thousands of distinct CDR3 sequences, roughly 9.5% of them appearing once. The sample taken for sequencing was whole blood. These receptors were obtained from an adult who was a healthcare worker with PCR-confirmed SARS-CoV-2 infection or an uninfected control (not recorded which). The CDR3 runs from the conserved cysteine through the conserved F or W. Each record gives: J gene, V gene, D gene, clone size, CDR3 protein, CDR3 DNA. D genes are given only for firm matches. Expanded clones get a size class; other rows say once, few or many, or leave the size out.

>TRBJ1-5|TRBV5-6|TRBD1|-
CASSRRRLGQGANQPQHF
TGTGCCAGCAGCCGGCGGAGGCTGGGACAGGGAGCAAATCAGCCCCAGCATTTT
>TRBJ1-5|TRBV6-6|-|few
CASSYSIEQPQHF
TGTGCCAGCAGTTACTCAATCGAACAGCCCCAGCATTTT
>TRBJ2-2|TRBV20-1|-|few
CSASQRNTGELFF
TGCAGTGCTAGCCAACGGAACACCGGGGAGCTGTTTTTT
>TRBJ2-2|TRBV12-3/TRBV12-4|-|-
CASTPPGTTGELFF
TGTGCCAGCACCCCCCCCGGTACCACCGGGGAGCTGTTTTTT
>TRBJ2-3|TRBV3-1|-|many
CASSQDRARSRTQYF
TGTGCCAGCAGCCAAGATCGGGCCCGCTCAAGGACGCAGTATTTT
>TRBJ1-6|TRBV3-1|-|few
CASSQEGLNSPLHF
TGTGCCAGCAGCCAAGAGGGACTAAATTCACCCCTCCACTTT
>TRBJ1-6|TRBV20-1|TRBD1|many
CSAGGQRNSPLHF
TGCAGTGCCGGGGGACAGCGTAATTCACCCCTCCACTTT
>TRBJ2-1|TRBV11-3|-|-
CASSLAYPSSYNEQFF
TGTGCCAGCAGCTTAGCCTACCCCTCCTCCTACAATGAGCAGTTCTTC
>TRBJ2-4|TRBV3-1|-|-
CASSQVAGSNIQYF
TGTGCCAGCAGCCAAGTGGCAGGTTCTAACATTCAGTACTTC
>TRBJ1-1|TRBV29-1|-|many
CSVAYLTGFDLNTEAFF
TGCAGCGTTGCGTATTTGACTGGGTTTGATTTGAACACTGAAGCTTTCTTT
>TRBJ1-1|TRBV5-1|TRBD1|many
CASSSGTGNTEAFF
TGCGCCAGCAGCTCCGGGACAGGGAACACTGAAGCTTTCTTT
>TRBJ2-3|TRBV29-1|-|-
CSVEERKPTRRSSTDTQYF
TGCAGCGTTGAAGAGCGAAAGCCTACGCGGCGGTCTAGCACAGATACGCAGTATTTT
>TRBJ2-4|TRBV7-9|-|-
CASSLGQLTNIQYF
TGTGCCAGCAGCTTAGGTCAGCTGACGAACATTCAGTACTTC
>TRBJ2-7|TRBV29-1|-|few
CSVEREYEQYF
TGCAGCGTTGAGAGGGAATACGAGCAGTACTTC
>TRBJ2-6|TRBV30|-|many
CAWSPGGANVLTF
TGTGCCTGGAGTCCGGGAGGGGCCAACGTCCTGACTTTC
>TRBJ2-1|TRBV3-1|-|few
CASGPGASEQFF
TGTGCCAGCGGGCCTGGGGCTAGTGAGCAGTTCTTC
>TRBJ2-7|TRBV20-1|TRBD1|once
CSARGTGGFSVSYEQYF
TGCAGTGCTAGAGGGACAGGGGGCTTTTCAGTCTCCTACGAGCAGTACTTC
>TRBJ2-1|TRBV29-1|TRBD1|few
CSVNSDRVSYNEQFF
TGCAGCGTCAATTCGGACAGGGTCTCCTACAATGAGCAGTTCTTC
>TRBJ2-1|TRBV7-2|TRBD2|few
CASSTRPAGGPNEQFF
TGTGCCAGCAGCACCCGTCCAGCGGGGGGGCCGAATGAGCAGTTCTTC
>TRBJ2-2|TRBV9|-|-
CASSVFYSGAGELFF
TGTGCCAGCAGCGTATTCTATTCGGGGGCCGGGGAGCTGTTTTTT
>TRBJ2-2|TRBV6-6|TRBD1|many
CASSGTGVGELFF
TGTGCCAGCAGTGGGACAGGGGTCGGGGAGCTGTTTTTT
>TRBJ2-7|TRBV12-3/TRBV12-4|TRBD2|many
CASRLAGPYEQYF
TGTGCCAGCAGGCTAGCGGGACCCTACGAGCAGTACTTC
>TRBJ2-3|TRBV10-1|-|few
CASSESIGIVSTQYF
TGCGCCAGCAGTGAGTCCATAGGAATTGTTAGTACGCAGTATTTT
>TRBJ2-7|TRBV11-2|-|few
CASSSLTGRPYEQYF
TGTGCCAGCAGCTCATTGACCGGGAGACCCTACGAGCAGTACTTC
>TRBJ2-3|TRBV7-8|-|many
CASSFSRVTDTQYF
TGTGCCAGCAGCTTCTCTAGGGTCACAGATACGCAGTATTTT
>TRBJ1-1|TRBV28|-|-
CASTNTNTEAFF
TGTGCCAGCACCAACACGAACACTGAAGCTTTCTTT
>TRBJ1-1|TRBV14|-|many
CASSQDSGPRWDTEAFF
TGTGCCAGCAGCCAAGATTCGGGCCCCCGCTGGGACACTGAAGCTTTCTTT
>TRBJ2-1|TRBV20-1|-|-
CSAPNLAGTGRNEQFF
TGCAGTGCCCCCAACCTGGCGGGGACGGGTCGGAATGAGCAGTTCTTC
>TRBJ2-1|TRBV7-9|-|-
CASSLISHNEQFF
TGTGCCAGCAGCTTAATTTCCCACAATGAGCAGTTCTTC
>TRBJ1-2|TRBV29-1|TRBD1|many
CSVQTGATGYTF
TGCAGCGTTCAGACAGGGGCTACTGGCTACACCTTC
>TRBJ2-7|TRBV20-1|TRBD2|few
CSARGLAGRREQYF
TGCAGTGCTAGGGGACTAGCGGGGCGCCGAGAGCAGTACTTC
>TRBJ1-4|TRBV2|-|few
CASSPGSIGEKLFF
TGTGCCAGCAGTCCCGGGTCGATAGGGGAAAAACTGTTTTTT
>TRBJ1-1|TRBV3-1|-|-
CASSQVFFGTGPGTEAFF
TGTGCCAGCAGCCAAGTGTTTTTCGGCACGGGCCCTGGGACTGAAGCTTTCTTT
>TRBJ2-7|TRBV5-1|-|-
CASSLAGHQQEQYF
TGCGCCAGCAGCTTGGCAGGGCACCAACAAGAGCAGTACTTC
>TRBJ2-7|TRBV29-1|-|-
CSVESPGTNSYEQYF
TGCAGCGTTGAAAGCCCAGGGACCAACTCCTACGAGCAGTACTTC
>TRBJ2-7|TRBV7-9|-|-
CASSRRLGSSYEQYF
TGTGCCAGCAGCCGAAGACTAGGGTCGTCTTACGAGCAGTACTTC
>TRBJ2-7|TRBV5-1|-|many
CASSPGYNSYEQYF
TGCGCCAGCAGCCCAGGCTACAACTCCTACGAGCAGTACTTC
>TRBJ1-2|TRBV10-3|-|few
CAISERGNYGYTF
TGTGCCATCAGTGAGAGAGGCAACTATGGCTACACCTTC
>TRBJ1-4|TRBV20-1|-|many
CSASYITKTEKLFF
TGCAGTGCTAGCTACATCACGAAGACGGAAAAACTGTTTTTT
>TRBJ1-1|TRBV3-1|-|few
CASSRWNTEAFF
TGTGCCAGCAGCAGATGGAACACTGAAGCTTTCTTT
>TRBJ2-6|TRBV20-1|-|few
CSARPGGQRTFSGANVLTF
TGCAGTGCTAGACCGGGGGGACAGCGTACCTTCTCTGGGGCCAACGTCCTGACTTTC